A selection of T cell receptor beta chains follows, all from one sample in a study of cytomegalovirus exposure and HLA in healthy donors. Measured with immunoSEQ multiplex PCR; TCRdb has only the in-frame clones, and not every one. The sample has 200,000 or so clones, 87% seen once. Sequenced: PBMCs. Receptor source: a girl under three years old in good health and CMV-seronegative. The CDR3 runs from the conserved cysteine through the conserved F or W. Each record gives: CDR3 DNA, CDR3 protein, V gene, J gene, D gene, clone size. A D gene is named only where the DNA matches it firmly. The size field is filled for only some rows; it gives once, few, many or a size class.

DNA: TGTGCCAGCAGTTCTACCGTAGCCAAAAACATTCAGTACTTC; CDR3: CASSSTVAKNIQYF; V: TRBV6-5; J: TRBJ2-4; D: .; size: .
DNA: TGTGCCAGCAGCTCCACCCCCTGGGATCCGGGAGGAGGTCAGCCCCAGCATTTT; CDR3: CASSSTPWDPGGGQPQHF; V: TRBV7-3; J: TRBJ1-5; D: .; size: .
DNA: TGTGCCAGCAGCCTTACACCCACCTACGAGCAGTACTTC; CDR3: CASSLTPTYEQYF; V: TRBV7-9; J: TRBJ2-7; D: .; size: .
DNA: TGCGCCAGCAGCTTGGCGGTTGCGGGGCTTGGTGAGCAGTTCTTC; CDR3: CASSLAVAGLGEQFF; V: TRBV5-1; J: TRBJ2-1; D: .; size: few
DNA: TGTGCCAGCAGCTTAGCGGGGAGTTCTGAAGCTTTCTTT; CDR3: CASSLAGSSEAFF; V: TRBV7-8; J: TRBJ1-1; D: .; size: few
DNA: TGCGCCAGCAGCCTTTCCTTCGGACAGGGCCACGGCTACACCTTC; CDR3: CASSLSFGQGHGYTF; V: TRBV5-1; J: TRBJ1-2; D: TRBD1; size: .
DNA: TGTGCCAGTAGTATACTCGAGGGGGTCAGGGAAGCTTTCTTT; CDR3: CASSILEGVREAFF; V: TRBV19; J: TRBJ1-1; D: .; size: .
DNA: TGCGCCAGCAGCTTGGGGCAGGGTGATGAGCAGTTCTTC; CDR3: CASSLGQGDEQFF; V: TRBV5-1; J: TRBJ2-1; D: .; size: few
DNA: TGCGCCAGCAGCTTGGGACAGCCTAATGAAAAACTGTTTTTT; CDR3: CASSLGQPNEKLFF; V: TRBV5-1; J: TRBJ1-4; D: .; size: .
DNA: TGTGCCATCCCTGGACAGGCTAACTTCTATGGCTACACCTTC; CDR3: CAIPGQANFYGYTF; V: TRBV2; J: TRBJ1-2; D: TRBD1; size: .
DNA: TGCGCCAGCAGCCTCAGCGGGAGGTTGGGATACGGCACAGATACGCAGTATTTT; CDR3: CASSLSGRLGYGTDTQYF; V: TRBV4-1; J: TRBJ2-3; D: TRBD2; size: .
DNA: TGTGCCAGCAGCCGGCGGGCAGGGGGCTACGAGCAGTACTTC; CDR3: CASSRRAGGYEQYF; V: TRBV7-9; J: TRBJ2-7; D: TRBD1; size: .
DNA: TGCGCCAGCAAATCGGGACAGCCCTCTTACGAGCAGTACTTC; CDR3: CASKSGQPSYEQYF; V: TRBV5-1; J: TRBJ2-7; D: TRBD1; size: .
DNA: TGTGCCAGCAGGGAGAAAGCGGGGATAGGCTACGAGCAGTACTTC; CDR3: CASREKAGIGYEQYF; V: TRBV27; J: TRBJ2-7; D: TRBD2; size: .
DNA: TGTGCCAGCGCGGGGGGACAAAAGAACACTGAAGCTTTCTTT; CDR3: CASAGGQKNTEAFF; V: TRBV19; J: TRBJ1-1; D: .; size: few
DNA: TGTGCCAGCAGTGGAAGGACAGGGCTCGAGCAGTTCTTC; CDR3: CASSGRTGLEQFF; V: TRBV6-5; J: TRBJ2-1; D: TRBD1; size: .
DNA: TGTGCCAGCAGTGATTCACTTGGAGTGGAGCAGTTCTTC; CDR3: CASSDSLGVEQFF; V: TRBV2; J: TRBJ2-1; D: .; size: .
DNA: TGCGCCAGCAGCTTGGTGGGGGCATCCAATGAGCAGTTCTTC; CDR3: CASSLVGASNEQFF; V: TRBV5-1; J: TRBJ2-1; D: .; size: .
DNA: TGTGCCAGCAGACGACAGGACGGATCGGACACTGAAGCTTTCTTT; CDR3: CASRRQDGSDTEAFF; V: TRBV6-4; J: TRBJ1-1; D: .; size: once
DNA: TGTGCCAGCAGCTATAGCGGGGGGGCCCTAGAGACCCAGTACTTC; CDR3: CASSYSGGALETQYF; V: TRBV9; J: TRBJ2-5; D: TRBD2; size: once
DNA: TGCGCCAGCAGCCCTAAATCGGGAGCGGGGGGCTACACCTTC; CDR3: CASSPKSGAGGYTF; V: TRBV4-1; J: TRBJ1-2; D: .; size: .
DNA: TGTGCCATCAGTGATCCGGGGAGAGGCTACACCTTC; CDR3: CAISDPGRGYTF; V: TRBV10-3; J: TRBJ1-2; D: .; size: .
DNA: TGTGCCAGCAGTTGGGACAGCTATAATGAAAAACTGTTTTTT; CDR3: CASSWDSYNEKLFF; V: TRBV27; J: TRBJ1-4; D: TRBD1; size: .
DNA: TGTGCCAGCAGCGTAGCGGGGCCAGGGGGAGAGCAGTACTTC; CDR3: CASSVAGPGGEQYF; V: TRBV9; J: TRBJ2-7; D: TRBD1; size: .
DNA: TGTGCCAGCAGGCCCCTAGCGGGAGCCACCGGGGAGCTGTTTTTT; CDR3: CASRPLAGATGELFF; V: TRBV6-5; J: TRBJ2-2; D: TRBD2; size: .
DNA: TGTGCCACCAGCACGGACAGGGGCTACGAGCAGTACTTC; CDR3: CATSTDRGYEQYF; V: TRBV15; J: TRBJ2-7; D: TRBD1; size: .
DNA: TGTGCCAGCAGCCAGAGGACAGGGAACTCCACTGAAGCTTTCTTT; CDR3: CASSQRTGNSTEAFF; V: TRBV5-4; J: TRBJ1-1; D: TRBD1; size: .
DNA: TGTGCCAGCAGCTTAGTTCACAGCGGACTCTATGGCTACACCTTC; CDR3: CASSLVHSGLYGYTF; V: TRBV11-1; J: TRBJ1-2; D: .; size: .
DNA: TGCGCCAGCAGGTCGGGGTATCTTATGAACACTGAAGCTTTCTTT; CDR3: CASRSGYLMNTEAFF; V: TRBV5-1; J: TRBJ1-1; D: .; size: .
DNA: TGCAGCGTCGCCGGCAGGGGACAGACCCAGTACTTC; CDR3: CSVAGRGQTQYF; V: TRBV29-1; J: TRBJ2-5; D: .; size: .
DNA: TGTGCCAGCACCAGGGGTTTGCCACCCCTCCACTTT; CDR3: CASTRGLPPLHF; V: TRBV6-1; J: TRBJ1-6; D: .; size: .
DNA: TGCAGCGTTGTCCGGACAGGGGCCTACGAGCAGTACTTC; CDR3: CSVVRTGAYEQYF; V: TRBV29-1; J: TRBJ2-7; D: TRBD1; size: few
DNA: TGTGCCAGCCATAATAGCGGGAGTTACAATGAGCAGTTCTTC; CDR3: CASHNSGSYNEQFF; V: TRBV11-2; J: TRBJ2-1; D: TRBD2; size: .
DNA: TGTGCCAGCAGACGACTAGCGGGAGGCCCCACCTACGAGCAGTACTTC; CDR3: CASRRLAGGPTYEQYF; V: TRBV27; J: TRBJ2-7; D: TRBD2; size: .
DNA: TGTGCCAGCCACTCGGGGTTAAATCAGCCCCAGCATTTT; CDR3: CASHSGLNQPQHF; V: TRBV5-8; J: TRBJ1-5; D: .; size: .
DNA: TGTGCCAGCAGTAGCACAGGAGTTTATCAGCCCCAGCATTTT; CDR3: CASSSTGVYQPQHF; V: TRBV6-5; J: TRBJ1-5; D: .; size: .
DNA: TGTGCCAGCAGCCCCTGGACTAGCGGGAGCCAAGAGACCCAGTACTTC; CDR3: CASSPWTSGSQETQYF; V: TRBV9; J: TRBJ2-5; D: TRBD2; size: .
DNA: TGCGCCAGCAGCTTGTTCTCGGGCCAGGGGCGGACCGGGGAGCTGTTTTTT; CDR3: CASSLFSGQGRTGELFF; V: TRBV5-1; J: TRBJ2-2; D: .; size: .
DNA: TGTGCCAGCAGCTTAGGACGACAGGGGGGGCGGAACACTGAAGCTTTCTTT; CDR3: CASSLGRQGGRNTEAFF; V: TRBV11-2; J: TRBJ1-1; D: TRBD1; size: .
DNA: TGTGCCGTACGAACAGGGAGTTACAATGAGCAGTTCTTC; CDR3: CAVRTGSYNEQFF; V: TRBV30; J: TRBJ2-1; D: .; size: few